The rows below give T cell receptor beta chains drawn from one sample of a study of shared clonotypes between healthy human individuals. Libraries were prepared by immunoSEQ multiplex PCR; TCRdb keeps only in-frame clonotypes and omits some of them. The data show roughly 100,000 clones, less than 80% seen once. The specimen was memory CD8+ T cells sorted from blood. All receptors derive from a woman in her twenties or thirties in good health. The CDR3 runs from the conserved cysteine through the conserved F or W. The order of the fields is J gene, D gene, CDR3 length, clone size, V gene, CDR3 protein, CDR3 DNA. A D gene is named only where the DNA matches it firmly. Some rows have no size entry. The others give once, few or many, or a class for an expanded clone.

J: TRBJ2-1
D: -
length: 15
size: -
V: TRBV6-5
CDR3: CASSYDRWSGNEQFF
DNA: TGTGCCAGCAGTTACGACCGATGGTCGGGCAATGAGCAGTTCTTC

J: TRBJ1-5
D: -
length: 12
size: few
V: TRBV10-2
CDR3: CASSPIWEPQHF
DNA: TGCGCCAGCAGCCCCATTTGGGAGCCCCAGCATTTT

J: TRBJ2-7
D: TRBD1
length: 15
size: few
V: TRBV27
CDR3: CASSIDTGGRYEQYF
DNA: TGTGCCAGCAGTATTGATACAGGGGGCAGGTACGAGCAGTACTTC

J: TRBJ1-3
D: TRBD1
length: 15
size: -
V: TRBV6-4
CDR3: CASSEGQGAGNTIYF
DNA: TGTGCCAGCAGTGAGGGCCAGGGGGCTGGAAACACCATATATTTT

J: TRBJ2-3
D: TRBD2
length: 15
size: -
V: TRBV7-2
CDR3: CASSLGLATTDTQYF
DNA: TGTGCCAGCAGCTTGGGACTAGCGACCACAGATACGCAGTATTTT

J: TRBJ1-3
D: -
length: 14
size: -
V: TRBV18
CDR3: CASSPGTPGNTIYF
DNA: TGTGCCAGCTCACCCGGGACTCCTGGAAACACCATATATTTT

J: TRBJ2-7
D: -
length: 11
size: many
V: TRBV9
CDR3: CASSVGGEQYF
DNA: TGTGCCAGCAGCGTAGGGGGCGAGCAGTACTTC

J: TRBJ1-2
D: TRBD1
length: 15
size: -
V: TRBV5-1
CDR3: CASSLVWGQGKGYTF
DNA: TGCGCCAGCAGCTTGGTCTGGGGACAGGGCAAAGGCTACACCTTC

J: TRBJ2-1
D: -
length: 11
size: -
V: TRBV25-1
CDR3: CASSLGDEQFF
DNA: TGTGCCAGCAGTTTGGGGGATGAGCAGTTCTTC

J: TRBJ2-7
D: -
length: 15
size: many
V: TRBV5-5
CDR3: CASSFFGGLGYEQYF
DNA: TGTGCCAGCAGCTTTTTCGGGGGGCTGGGATACGAGCAGTACTTC

J: TRBJ2-5
D: -
length: 11
size: -
V: TRBV29-1
CDR3: CSVVTAETQYF
DNA: TGCAGCGTTGTAACAGCAGAGACCCAGTACTTC

J: TRBJ2-3
D: TRBD2
length: 19
size: -
V: TRBV29-1
CDR3: CSVVPYTSGRGETTDTQYF
DNA: TGCAGCGTTGTCCCCTACACTAGCGGGAGAGGGGAGACCACAGATACGCAGTATTTT

J: TRBJ2-5
D: -
length: 15
size: -
V: TRBV6-5
CDR3: CASGGGGWQQETQYF
DNA: TGTGCCAGCGGGGGGGGCGGTTGGCAGCAAGAGACCCAGTACTTC

J: TRBJ2-2
D: TRBD2
length: 16
size: many
V: TRBV25-1
CDR3: CASTASGSLGSGELFF
DNA: TGTGCCAGCACGGCTAGCGGGAGTCTCGGCTCCGGGGAGCTGTTTTTT